Listed below are T cell receptor beta chains from one sample, sequenced in a study of Ad26.COV2.S vaccination and SARS-CoV-2 variants. Measured with immunoSEQ multiplex PCR; TCRdb has only the in-frame clones, and not every one. Of hundreds of thousands of clones listed, 89% were seen once; the top ten hold 2.5%. This specimen was peripheral blood, taken in a trial of Ad26.COV2.S vaccine versus placebo. The origin of the receptors is a person aged 18-65 years who received the Ad26.COV2.S COVID-19 vaccine or a placebo. Each CDR3 is given with its conserved first and last residue. D genes are given only for firm matches. A clone size is listed for some rows: how often the clone was seen (once, few, many), or a class if it is expanded.

>TRBJ2-3|.|TRBV27|.
CASSRLGQGRDTQYF
TGTGCCAGCAGTCGTCTTGGGCAGGGCCGGGATACGCAGTATTTT
>TRBJ1-5|.|TRBV11-3|.
CASSPRTGQPQHF
TGTGCCAGCAGCCCCCGGACCGGTCAGCCCCAGCATTTT
>TRBJ1-2|.|TRBV5-1|.
CASSSSLGGQGYTF
TGCGCCAGCAGCTCTTCCCTGGGGGGCCAAGGCTACACCTTC
>TRBJ1-4|few|TRBV30|.
CAWSLLGATNEKLFF
TGTGCCTGGAGTCTCCTCGGGGCAACTAATGAAAAACTGTTTTTT
>TRBJ1-1|.|TRBV6-5|TRBD1
CASSNRGGRNTEAFF
TGTGCCAGCAGTAACAGGGGAGGTAGAAACACTGAAGCTTTCTTT
>TRBJ2-5|.|TRBV7-2|.
CASSLALPQETQYF
TGTGCCAGCAGCTTAGCTCTACCTCAAGAGACCCAGTACTTC
>TRBJ1-1|few|TRBV25-1|.
CASSLSVNTEAFF
TGTGCCAGCAGTCTTTCGGTGAACACTGAAGCTTTCTTT
>TRBJ2-2|.|TRBV27|.
CASRSPAGRTGELFF
TGTGCCAGCAGGTCACCCGCGGGGAGGACCGGGGAGCTGTTTTTT
>TRBJ2-3|.|TRBV11-2|.
CASSRGGNTNTQYF
TGTGCCAGCAGCCGTGGGGGGAATACCAATACGCAGTATTTT
>TRBJ1-2|once|TRBV2|.
CASSEAGGGIYGYTF
TGTGCCAGCAGTGAAGCGGGTGGAGGCATCTATGGCTACACCTTC
>TRBJ1-1|.|TRBV7-2|.
CASSLRSRGYTEAFF
TGTGCCAGCAGCTTAAGATCCCGGGGATACACTGAAGCTTTCTTT
>TRBJ1-5|.|TRBV6-5|.
CASSYDRRGDQPQHF
TGTGCCAGCAGTTACGATAGGAGGGGGGATCAGCCCCAGCATTTT
>TRBJ1-2|.|TRBV9|TRBD1
CASSGDSGYTF
TGTGCCAGCAGCGGGGACAGTGGCTACACCTTC
>TRBJ1-1|.|TRBV6-5|.
CASRTTSGGEAFF
TGTGCCAGCAGGACCACTTCCGGGGGTGAAGCTTTCTTT
>TRBJ1-1|.|TRBV7-8|.
CASSFVGTEAFF
TGTGCCAGCAGCTTCGTAGGCACTGAAGCTTTCTTT
>TRBJ2-5|.|TRBV29-1|.
CSVEEKETQYF
TGCAGCGTTGAAGAAAAAGAGACCCAGTACTTC
>TRBJ2-5|.|TRBV9|TRBD1
CASSADRAERGTQYF
TGTGCCAGCAGCGCGGACAGGGCGGAAAGGGGGACCCAGTACTTC
>TRBJ2-7|.|TRBV28|.
CASSPTRDTEFYEQYF
TGTGCCAGCAGTCCGACCCGGGACACGGAATTCTACGAGCAGTACTTC
>TRBJ2-1|.|TRBV7-2|.
CASCRSSYNEQFF
TGTGCCAGCTGCCGCAGCTCCTACAATGAGCAGTTCTTC
>TRBJ1-1|once|TRBV4-2|.
CASSPHSGHSRVNTEAFF
TGTGCCAGCAGCCCCCACTCGGGGCATTCCCGGGTGAACACTGAAGCTTTCTTT
>TRBJ2-7|.|TRBV6-2/TRBV6-3|.
CASSSVRAAYEQYF
TGTGCCAGCAGCTCGGTACGGGCGGCCTACGAGCAGTACTTC
>TRBJ2-5|.|TRBV19|.
CASSISHVGETQYF
TGTGCCAGTAGTATTTCCCATGTGGGGGAGACCCAGTACTTC
>TRBJ1-5|few|TRBV5-1|TRBD1
CASSPQGERQPQHF
TGCGCCAGCAGCCCTCAGGGGGAACGGCAGCCCCAGCATTTT
>TRBJ2-2|once|TRBV27|.
CASSLPPSVGGGRELFF
TGTGCCAGCAGTTTACCCCCTAGTGTAGGGGGAGGCCGGGAGCTGTTTTTT
>TRBJ1-5|.|TRBV28|.
CASSYQIRDQPQHF
TGTGCCAGCAGTTACCAAATTCGGGATCAGCCCCAGCATTTT
>TRBJ1-4|.|TRBV27|.
CASSLWGATNEKLFF
TGTGCCAGCAGTTTATGGGGGGCAACTAATGAAAAACTGTTTTTT
>TRBJ1-6|.|TRBV11-2|TRBD1
CASSLDSQGDSYNSPLHF
TGTGCCAGCAGCTTAGATAGTCAGGGGGACTCCTATAATTCACCCCTCCACTTT
>TRBJ2-3|.|TRBV28|TRBD2
CASSFSGGLVTDTQYF
TGTGCCAGCAGTTTTAGCGGGGGGCTTGTTACAGATACGCAGTATTTT
>TRBJ1-4|once|TRBV19|.
CASSIEGISNEKLFF
TGTGCCAGTAGTATAGAGGGGATATCTAATGAAAAACTGTTTTTT
>TRBJ1-5|.|TRBV6-1|.
CASSESSEPQHF
TGTGCCAGCAGTGAGTCGAGCGAGCCCCAGCATTTT
>TRBJ1-3|.|TRBV10-3|TRBD1
CAIKGTGVFGNTIYF
TGTGCCATCAAGGGGACAGGGGTTTTTGGAAACACCATATATTTT
>TRBJ1-1|.|TRBV9|.
CASRKGGGRNTEAFF
TGTGCCAGCAGAAAGGGGGGCGGGAGGAACACTGAAGCTTTCTTT